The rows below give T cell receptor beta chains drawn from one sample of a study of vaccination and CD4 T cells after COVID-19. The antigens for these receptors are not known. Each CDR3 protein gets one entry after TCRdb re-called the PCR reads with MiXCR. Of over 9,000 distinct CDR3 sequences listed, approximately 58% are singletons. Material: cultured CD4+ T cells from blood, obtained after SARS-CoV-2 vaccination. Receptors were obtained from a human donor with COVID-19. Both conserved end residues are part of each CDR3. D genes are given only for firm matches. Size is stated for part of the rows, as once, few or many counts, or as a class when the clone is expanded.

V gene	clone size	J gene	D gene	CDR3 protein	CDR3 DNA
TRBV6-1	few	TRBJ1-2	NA	CASRHRKVGGYGYTF	TGTGCCAGCAGACACCGAAAGGTCGGGGGCTATGGCTACACCTTC
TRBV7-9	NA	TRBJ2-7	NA	CASSPPFRTAVYEQYF	TGTGCCAGCAGCCCCCCCTTCAGGACAGCCGTTTACGAGCAGTACTTC
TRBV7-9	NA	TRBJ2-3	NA	CASISRGADTQYF	TGTGCCAGCATTTCCCGCGGGGCAGATACGCAGTATTTT
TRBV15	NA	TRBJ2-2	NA	CATSSRQTGELFF	TGTGCCACCAGCAGTCGACAGACCGGGGAGCTGTTTTTT
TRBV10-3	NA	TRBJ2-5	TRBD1	CAISSGQGAGETQYF	TGTGCCATCAGTTCGGGACAGGGGGCTGGAGAGACCCAGTACTTC
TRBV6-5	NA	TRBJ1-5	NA	CASSYTDRNQPQHF	TGTGCCAGCAGTTACACGGACAGAAATCAGCCCCAGCATTTT
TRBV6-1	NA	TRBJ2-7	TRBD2	CASSKTSGGRGEQYF	TGTGCCAGCAGTAAGACTAGCGGGGGGCGCGGCGAGCAGTACTTC
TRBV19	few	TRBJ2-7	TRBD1	CASSSGGTGAEQYF	TGTGCCAGTAGTAGCGGGGGGACAGGGGCTGAGCAGTACTTC
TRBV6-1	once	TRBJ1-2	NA	CASRTRVYGYTF	TGTGCCAGCAGGACCAGGGTCTATGGCTACACCTTC
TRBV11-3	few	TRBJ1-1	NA	CASSLGENTEAFF	TGTGCCAGCAGCTTAGGGGAGAACACTGAAGCTTTCTTT
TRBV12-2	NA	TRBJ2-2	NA	CASRLRSSGELFF	TGTGCAAGTCGCTTAAGGAGTTCTGGGGAGCTGTTTTTT
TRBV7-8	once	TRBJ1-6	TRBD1	CASSLSGQVGNSPLHF	TGTGCCAGCAGCTTATCGGGACAGGTGGGAAATTCACCCCTCCACTTT
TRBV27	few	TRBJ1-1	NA	CASSWGQGNREAFF	TGTGCCAGCAGCTGGGGGCAGGGGAATCGTGAAGCTTTCTTT
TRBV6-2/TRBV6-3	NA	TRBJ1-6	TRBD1	CASSRDRASRSPLHF	TGTGCCAGCAGCCGGGACAGGGCTTCGAGGTCACCCCTCCACTTT
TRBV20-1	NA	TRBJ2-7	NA	CSARDHQGGDEQYF	TGCAGTGCTAGAGATCACCAGGGGGGAGACGAGCAGTACTTC
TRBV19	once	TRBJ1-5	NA	CASSIGYSNQPQHF	TGTGCCAGTAGTATAGGTTATAGCAATCAGCCCCAGCATTTT
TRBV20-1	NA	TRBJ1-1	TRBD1	CSAVRDRGFTEAFF	TGCAGTGCTGTCCGGGACAGAGGATTTACTGAAGCTTTCTTT
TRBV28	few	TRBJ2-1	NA	CASSLGSGIRSYNEQFF	TGTGCCAGCAGTTTAGGTTCAGGGATTAGGTCCTACAATGAGCAGTTCTTC
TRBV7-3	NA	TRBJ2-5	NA	CASSFGSIPETQYF	TGTGCCAGCAGCTTCGGTAGCATACCGGAGACCCAGTACTTC
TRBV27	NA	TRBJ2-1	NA	CASSLAFTGRVQLNEQFF	TGTGCCAGCAGTTTGGCGTTCACCGGAAGAGTACAATTGAATGAGCAGTTCTTC
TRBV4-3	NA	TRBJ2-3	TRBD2	CASSRSIASGGLDTQYF	TGCGCCAGCAGCCGATCTATTGCTAGCGGGGGGTTAGATACGCAGTATTTT
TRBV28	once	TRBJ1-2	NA	CASTTDPTHHYGYTF	TGTGCCAGCACTACGGACCCAACCCATCACTATGGCTACACCTTC